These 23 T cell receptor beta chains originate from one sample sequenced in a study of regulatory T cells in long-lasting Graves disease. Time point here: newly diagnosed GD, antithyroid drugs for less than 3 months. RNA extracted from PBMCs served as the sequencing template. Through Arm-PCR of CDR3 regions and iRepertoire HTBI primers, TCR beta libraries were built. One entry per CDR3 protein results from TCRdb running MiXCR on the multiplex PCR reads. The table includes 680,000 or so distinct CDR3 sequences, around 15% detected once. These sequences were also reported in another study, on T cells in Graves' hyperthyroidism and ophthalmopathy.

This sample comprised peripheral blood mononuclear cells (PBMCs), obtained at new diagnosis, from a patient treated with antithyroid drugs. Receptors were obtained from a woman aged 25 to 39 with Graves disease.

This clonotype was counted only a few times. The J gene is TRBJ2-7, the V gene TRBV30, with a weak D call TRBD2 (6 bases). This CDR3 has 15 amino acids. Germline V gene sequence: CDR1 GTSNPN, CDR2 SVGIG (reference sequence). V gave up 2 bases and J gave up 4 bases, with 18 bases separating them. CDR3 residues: CAWSFGTGGWYEQYF. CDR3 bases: TGTGCCTGGAGTTTTGGTACTGGGGGGTGGTACGAGCAGTACTTC. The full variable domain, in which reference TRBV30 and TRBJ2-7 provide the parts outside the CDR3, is SQTIHQWPATLVQPVGSPLSLECTVEGTSNPNLYWYRQAAGRGLQLLFYSVGIGQISSEVPQNLSASRPQDRQFILSSKKLLLSDSGFYLCAWSFGTGGWYEQYFGPGTRLTVT.

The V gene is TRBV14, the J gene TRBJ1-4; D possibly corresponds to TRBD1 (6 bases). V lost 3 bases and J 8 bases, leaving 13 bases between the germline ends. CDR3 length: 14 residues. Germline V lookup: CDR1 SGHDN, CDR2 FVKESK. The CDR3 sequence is CASSHYQGGEKLFF. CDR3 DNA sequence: TGTGCCAGCAGCCACTATCAAGGGGGGGAAAAACTGTTTTTT. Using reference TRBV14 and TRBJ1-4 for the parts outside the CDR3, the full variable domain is EAGVTQFPSHSVIEKGQTVTLRCDPISGHDNLYWYRRVMGKEIKFLLHFVKESKQDESGMPNNRFLAERTGGTYSTLKVQPAELEDSGVYFCASSHYQGGEKLFFGSGTQLSVL.

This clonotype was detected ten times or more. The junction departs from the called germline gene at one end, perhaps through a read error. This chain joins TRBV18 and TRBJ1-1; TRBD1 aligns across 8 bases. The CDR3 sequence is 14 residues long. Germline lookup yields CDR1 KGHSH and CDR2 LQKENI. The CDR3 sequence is CASSRDRMNTEAFF. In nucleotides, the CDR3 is TGCGCCAGCAGCAGGGACAGGATGAACACTGAAGCTTTCTTT.

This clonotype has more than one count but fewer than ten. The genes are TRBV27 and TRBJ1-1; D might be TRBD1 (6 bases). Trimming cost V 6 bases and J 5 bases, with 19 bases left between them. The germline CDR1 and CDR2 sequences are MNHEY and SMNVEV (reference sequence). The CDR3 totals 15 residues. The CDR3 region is CASRAYRDLGTEAFF. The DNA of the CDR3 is TGTGCCAGCAGGGCGTACAGGGATCTGGGGACTGAAGCTTTCTTT.

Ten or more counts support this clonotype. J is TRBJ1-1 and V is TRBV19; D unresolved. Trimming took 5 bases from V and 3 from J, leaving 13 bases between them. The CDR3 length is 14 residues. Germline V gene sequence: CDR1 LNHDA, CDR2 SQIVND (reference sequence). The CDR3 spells CASSARVGDTEAFF. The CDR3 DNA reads TGTGCCAGTAGTGCTCGGGTCGGGGACACTGAAGCTTTCTTT.

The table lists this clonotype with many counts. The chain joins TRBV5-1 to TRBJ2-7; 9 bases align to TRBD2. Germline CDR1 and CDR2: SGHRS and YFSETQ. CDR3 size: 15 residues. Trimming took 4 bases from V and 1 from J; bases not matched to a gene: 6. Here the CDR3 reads CASSRAGGVSYEQYF. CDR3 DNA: TGCGCCAGCAGCCGAGCGGGAGGAGTATCCTACGAGCAGTACTTC.

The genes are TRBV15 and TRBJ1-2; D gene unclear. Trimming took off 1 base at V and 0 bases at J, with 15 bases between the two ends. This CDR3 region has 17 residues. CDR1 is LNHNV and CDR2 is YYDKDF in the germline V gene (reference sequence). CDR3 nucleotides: TGTGCCACCAGCAGAGGATTAGTACGCAATACTAACTATGGCTACACCTTC. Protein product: CATSRGLVRNTNYGYTF.

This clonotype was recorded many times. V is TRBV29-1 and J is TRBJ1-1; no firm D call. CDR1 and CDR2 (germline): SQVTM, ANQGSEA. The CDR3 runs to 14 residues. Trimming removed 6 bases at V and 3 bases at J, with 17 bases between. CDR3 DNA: TGCAGCGTCCGTATCGGGGTGAGGGACACTGAAGCTTTCTTT. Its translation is CSVRIGVRDTEAFF.

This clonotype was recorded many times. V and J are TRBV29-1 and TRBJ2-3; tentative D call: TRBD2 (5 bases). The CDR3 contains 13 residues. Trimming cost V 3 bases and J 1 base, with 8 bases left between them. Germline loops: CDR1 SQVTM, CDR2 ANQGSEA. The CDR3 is CSVDRGGTDTQYF. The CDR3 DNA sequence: TGCAGCGTTGATCGGGGAGGCACAGATACGCAGTATTTT.

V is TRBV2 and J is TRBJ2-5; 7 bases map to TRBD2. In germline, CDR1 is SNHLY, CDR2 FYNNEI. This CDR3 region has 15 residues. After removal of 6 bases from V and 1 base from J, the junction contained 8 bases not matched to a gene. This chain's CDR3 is CASSPILAAQETQYF. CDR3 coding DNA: TGTGCCAGCAGCCCTATTCTAGCGGCCCAAGAGACCCAGTACTTC.

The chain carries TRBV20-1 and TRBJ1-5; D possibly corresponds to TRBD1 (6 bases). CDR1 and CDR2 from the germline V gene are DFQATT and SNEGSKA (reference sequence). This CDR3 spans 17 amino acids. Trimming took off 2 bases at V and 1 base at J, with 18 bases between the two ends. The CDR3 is CSARSPPGTQSNQPQHF. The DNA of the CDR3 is TGCAGTGCTAGATCCCCCCCCGGGACACAGAGCAATCAGCCCCAGCATTTT.

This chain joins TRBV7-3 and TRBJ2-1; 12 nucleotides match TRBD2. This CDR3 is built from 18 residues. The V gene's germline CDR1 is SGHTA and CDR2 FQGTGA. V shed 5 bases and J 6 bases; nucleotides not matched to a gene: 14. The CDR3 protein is CASSARLAGGPGGNEQFF. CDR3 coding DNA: TGTGCCAGCAGCGCACGCCTAGCGGGAGGGCCGGGCGGCAATGAGCAGTTCTTC.

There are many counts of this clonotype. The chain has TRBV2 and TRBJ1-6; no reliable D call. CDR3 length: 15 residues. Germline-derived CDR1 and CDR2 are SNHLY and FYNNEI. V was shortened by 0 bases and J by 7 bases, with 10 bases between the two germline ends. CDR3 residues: CASSEAQIGNSPLHF. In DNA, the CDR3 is TGTGCCAGCAGTGAAGCGCAAATTGGCAATTCACCCCTCCACTTT.

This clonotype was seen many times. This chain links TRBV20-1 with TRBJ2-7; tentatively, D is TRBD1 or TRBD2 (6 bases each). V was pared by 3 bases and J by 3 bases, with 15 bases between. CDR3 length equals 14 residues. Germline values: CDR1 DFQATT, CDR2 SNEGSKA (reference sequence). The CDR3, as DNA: TGCAGTGCTAGCCCCGGGGGACACGACTACGAGCAGTACTTC. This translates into CSASPGGHDYEQYF.

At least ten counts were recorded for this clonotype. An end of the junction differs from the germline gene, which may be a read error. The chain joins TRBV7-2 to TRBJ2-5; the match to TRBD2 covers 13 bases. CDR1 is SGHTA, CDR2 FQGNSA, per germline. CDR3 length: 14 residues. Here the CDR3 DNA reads TGTGCCAGCAGCCTCGGGACTAGCGGGGTCTTATCGGGCTTC. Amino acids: CASSLGTSGVLSGF.

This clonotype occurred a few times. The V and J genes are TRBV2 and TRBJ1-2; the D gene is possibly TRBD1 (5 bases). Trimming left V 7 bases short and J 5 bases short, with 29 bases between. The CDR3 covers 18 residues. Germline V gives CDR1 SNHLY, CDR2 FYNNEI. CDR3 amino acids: CASTGDVDNFDSFYGYTF. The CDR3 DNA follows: TGTGCCAGCACCGGGGACGTGGACAACTTCGATTCCTTTTATGGCTACACCTTC.

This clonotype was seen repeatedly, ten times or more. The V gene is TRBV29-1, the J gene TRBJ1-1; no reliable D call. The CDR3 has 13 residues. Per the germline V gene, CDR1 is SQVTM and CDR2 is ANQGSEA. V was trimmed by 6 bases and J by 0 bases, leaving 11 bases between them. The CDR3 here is CSVVEGMNTEAFF. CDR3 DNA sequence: TGCAGCGTGGTGGAAGGAATGAACACTGAAGCTTTCTTT. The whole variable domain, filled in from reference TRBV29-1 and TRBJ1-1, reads SAVISQKPSRDICQRGTSLTIQCQVDSQVTMMFWYRQQPGQSLTLIATANQGSEATYESGFVIDKFPISRPNLTFSTLTVSNMSPEDSSIYLCSVVEGMNTEAFFGQGTRLTVV.

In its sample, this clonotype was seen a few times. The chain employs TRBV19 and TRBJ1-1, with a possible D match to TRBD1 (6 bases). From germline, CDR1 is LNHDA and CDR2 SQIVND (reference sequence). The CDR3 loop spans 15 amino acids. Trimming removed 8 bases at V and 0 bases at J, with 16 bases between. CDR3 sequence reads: CASGSQGPVNTEAFF. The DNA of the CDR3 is TGTGCCAGTGGGAGTCAGGGGCCGGTGAACACTGAAGCTTTCTTT.

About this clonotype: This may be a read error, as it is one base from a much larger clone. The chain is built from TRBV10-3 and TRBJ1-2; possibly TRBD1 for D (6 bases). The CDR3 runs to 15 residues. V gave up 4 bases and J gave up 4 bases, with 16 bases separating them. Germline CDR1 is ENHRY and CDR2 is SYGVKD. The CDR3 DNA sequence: TGTGCCATCAGTGGGGCACTAGGACAGAGCTATGGCTACACCTTC. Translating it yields CAISGALGQSYGYTF.

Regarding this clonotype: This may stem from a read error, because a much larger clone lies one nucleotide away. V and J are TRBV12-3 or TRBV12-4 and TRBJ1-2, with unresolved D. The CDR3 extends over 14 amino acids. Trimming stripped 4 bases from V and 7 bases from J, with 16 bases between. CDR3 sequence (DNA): TGTGCCAGCAGTTCGGGCCCGAGCATATTTGGCTACACCTTC. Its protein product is CASSSGPSIFGYTF.

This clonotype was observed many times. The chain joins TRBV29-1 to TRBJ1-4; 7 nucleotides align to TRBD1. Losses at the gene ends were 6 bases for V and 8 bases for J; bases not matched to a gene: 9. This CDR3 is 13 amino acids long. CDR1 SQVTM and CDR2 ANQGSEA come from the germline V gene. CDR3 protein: CSVTRDRGEKLFF. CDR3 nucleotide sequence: TGCAGCGTGACCCGGGACAGAGGAGAAAAACTGTTTTTT. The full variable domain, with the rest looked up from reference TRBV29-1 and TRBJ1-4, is SAVISQKPSRDICQRGTSLTIQCQVDSQVTMMFWYRQQPGQSLTLIATANQGSEATYESGFVIDKFPISRPNLTFSTLTVSNMSPEDSSIYLCSVTRDRGEKLFFGSGTQLSVL.

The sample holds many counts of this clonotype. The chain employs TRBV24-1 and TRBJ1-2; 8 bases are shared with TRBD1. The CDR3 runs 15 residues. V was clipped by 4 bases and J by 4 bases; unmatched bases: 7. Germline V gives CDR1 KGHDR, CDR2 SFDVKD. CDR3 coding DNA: TGTGCCACCAGTGACCCCGGACAGGGTTTCTATGGCTACACCTTC. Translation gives CATSDPGQGFYGYTF.

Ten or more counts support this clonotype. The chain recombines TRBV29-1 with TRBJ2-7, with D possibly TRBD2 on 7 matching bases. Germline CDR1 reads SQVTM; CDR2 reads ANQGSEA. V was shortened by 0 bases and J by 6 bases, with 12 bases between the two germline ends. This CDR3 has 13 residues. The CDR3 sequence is CSVEDPRGAEQYF. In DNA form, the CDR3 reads TGCAGCGTTGAAGATCCCCGGGGGGCCGAGCAGTACTTC.